This TCR beta chain came from a study of shared clonotypes between healthy human individuals. Study details: CD4 naive and memory got three plates each, CD8 naive two, CD8 memory one.

The naive CD8 fraction comprised CD45RO-negative cells positively selected for CCR7 and excluded terminally differentiated effector memory CD45RA+ cells. The V end lost 5 bases, the J end lost 4 bases, and 12 bases lay between the germline ends. The CDR3 extends over 12 amino acids. Germline V gene data show CDR1 as GTSNPN and CDR2 as SVGIG (reference sequence). Using immunoSEQ multiplex PCR, the repertoire was profiled, and TCRdb retains in-frame clones only, with some absent. The sample consists of under 1 million clones, 85% to 95% of them appearing once. The J gene is TRBJ2-7, the V gene TRBV30; D possibly corresponds to TRBD2 (6 bases). The TCR comes from a man aged 25 to 45 in good health. Specimen: naive CD8+ T cells sorted from blood. The CDR3 DNA sequence: TGTGCCTGGGGGGACTTAGGATACGAGCAGTACTTC. Translation gives CAWGDLGYEQYF.